The next 16 T cell receptor beta chains were all read from a single sample in a study of blood T cells in healthy people across ages. Next came a second PCR, run for about 7 to 12 cycles, which used a sample-barcoded 5' primer along with a J-beta primer mix. TCRdb reanalysed the 5' RACE reads using MiXCR and keeps one entry per CDR3 protein. Among about 1,500,000 distinct CDR3 sequences listed, about 30% were seen once. The sample comprised blood. The receptors stem from a woman aged 25-40 years in good health.

V is TRBV20-1 and J is TRBJ2-4; TRBD1 agrees at 8 bases. The J call may not be correct, given that the DNA end is closer to TRBJ2-7. Germline V lookup: CDR1 DFQATT, CDR2 SNEGSKA (reference sequence). The CDR3 is made up of 14 amino acids. For the CDR3, the DNA is TGCAGTGCTAGAACTGGACAGGGACCTCTCGAGCAGTACTTC. It encodes CSARTGQGPLEQYF.

J is TRBJ2-1 and V is TRBV30; 7 bases are shared with TRBD1. This CDR3 spans 14 amino acids. Unmatched junction bases numbered 5, after V lost 2 bases and J lost 4 bases. Germline CDR1 GTSNPN, CDR2 SVGIG (reference sequence). The CDR3 region has the DNA TGTGCCTGGAGTTGGGACAGCCGATACAATGAGCAGTTCTTC. Protein product: CAWSWDSRYNEQFF.

This clonotype was found many times. The rearrangement uses TRBV25-1 and TRBJ2-5, with a possible D match to TRBD2 (6 bases). The CDR3 runs 15 residues. CDR1 MGHDK and CDR2 SYGVNS come from the germline V gene. The V and J ends lost 4 bases and 4 bases respectively, with 16 bases between them. The CDR3 DNA is TGTGCCAGCAGTGTCGGAGCGGGTGGGCGAGAGACCCAGTACTTC. It encodes CASSVGAGGRETQYF.

The chain is built from TRBV15 and TRBJ2-3, with unresolved D. Germline V CDR1 and CDR2: LNHNV, YYDKDF (reference sequence). Trimming cost V 0 bases and J 10 bases, with 8 bases left between them. The CDR3 loop spans 12 amino acids. This CDR3 is CATSRDRVPQYF. In nucleotides, the CDR3 is TGTGCCACCAGCAGAGATCGGGTCCCGCAGTATTTT.

The V gene is TRBV20-1, the J gene TRBJ2-3, with 15 nucleotides matching TRBD2. V shed 1 base, J shed 7 bases, and the junction held 6 bases outside the gene matches. Looked up from germline, CDR1 is DFQATT and CDR2 is SNEGSKA (reference sequence). The CDR3 is made up of 16 amino acids. CDR3 nucleotides: TGCAGTGCTAGAGTATTAGGACTAGCGGGGGGGAATACGCAGTATTTT. Translation: CSARVLGLAGGNTQYF.

The rearrangement uses TRBV30 and TRBJ1-2, with a weak D call TRBD1 (5 bases). CDR1 is GTSNPN, CDR2 SVGIG, per germline (reference sequence). The V end lost 0 bases, the J end lost 4 bases, and 12 bases lay between the germline ends. CDR3 length: 14 amino acids. The CDR3 sequence: CAWSVPTVVYGYTF. The CDR3 bases are TGTGCCTGGAGTGTCCCGACAGTGGTCTATGGCTACACCTTC.

Ten or more counts support this clonotype. J is TRBJ2-7 and V is TRBV11-2, with D uncertain. The length of the CDR3 is 15 residues. CDR1 and CDR2 (germline): SGHAT, FQNNGV. Trimming stripped 2 bases from V and 3 bases from J, with 14 bases between. CDR3 in DNA: TGTGCCAGCAGCTTAATGGGAACCAACGACTACGAGCAGTACTTC. It codes for CASSLMGTNDYEQYF.

Points on this clonotype: This could be a read error, since a much larger clone is one nucleotide away. The CDR3 here is CSLGGETRYF. CDR3 DNA sequence: TGCAGCTTGGGGGGAGAGACCCGGTACTTC. J is TRBJ2-5 and V is TRBV29-1, with D possibly matching TRBD2 (6 bases). CDR3 size: 10 residues. The germline V gene encodes CDR1 SQVTM and CDR2 ANQGSEA.

Remarks on this clonotype: With a much larger clone just one base away, this may be a read error. The chain links TRBV10-3 to TRBJ2-7; D not certain. This CDR3 is 11 amino acids long. Germline V gene sequence: CDR1 ENHRY, CDR2 SYGVKD. This chain's CDR3 is CAISRTDERYF. CDR3 nucleotides: TGTGCCATCAGTCGTACGGACGAGCGGTACTTC.

The chain uses TRBV5-1 and TRBJ2-3; 7 bases are shared with TRBD2. CDR3 length equals 17 residues. Per the germline V gene, CDR1 is SGHRS and CDR2 is YFSETQ. Trimming at V came to 6 bases and at J to 2 bases, leaving 15 bases not matched to a gene. In nucleotides, the CDR3 is TGCGCCAGCACCAAAGGACCCACTAGCGACTCCACAGATACGCAGTATTTT. It specifies CASTKGPTSDSTDTQYF.

This clonotype was counted between two and nine times. The junction shows a germline mismatch at one end, possibly a read error. J is TRBJ2-1 and V is TRBV10-3; 9 bases fit TRBD2. The germline V gene encodes CDR1 ENHRY and CDR2 SYGVKD. The CDR3 is 14 amino acids. The chain's CDR3 is CTISPSGNLNEQFF. The DNA for the CDR3 is TGTACCATCAGTCCTAGCGGGAATCTCAATGAGCAGTTCTTC.

The chain has TRBV28 and TRBJ2-7; weak D call: TRBD1 (5 bases). With 7 bases removed from V and 2 bases from J, the gap between germline ends came to 15 bases. The germline V gene encodes CDR1 MDHEN and CDR2 SYDVKM. The length of the CDR3 is 14 residues. The CDR3 DNA sequence: TGTGCCAGCAATCAGCAGGGCCCCCCCTACGAGCAGTACTTC. It codes for CASNQQGPPYEQYF. The variable domain in full, with the rest retrieved from reference TRBV28 and TRBJ2-7, is DVKVTQSSRYLVKRTGEKVFLECVQDMDHENMFWYRQDPGLGLRLIYFSYDVKMKEKGDIPEGYSVSREKKERFSLILESASTNQTSMYLCASNQQGPPYEQYFGPGTRLTVT.

The chain links TRBV20-1 to TRBJ2-1, with 8 bases lining up with TRBD2. The CDR3 has 17 residues. Looked up from germline, CDR1 is DFQATT and CDR2 is SNEGSKA (reference sequence). V trimming: 0 bases; J trimming: 5 bases; junction bases outside the gene matches: 12. The CDR3 region has the DNA TGCAGTGCTAGAGACCTCTTCCAGCGGGAGAGCCACAATGAGCAGTTCTTC. Residues: CSARDLFQRESHNEQFF.

The rearrangement joins TRBV7-2 to TRBJ2-7; D ambiguous. The CDR3 has 13 residues. Germline V gene lookup returns CDR1 SGHTA and CDR2 FQGNSA. V lost 3 bases and J 4 bases, leaving 10 bases between the germline ends. Here the CDR3 DNA reads TGTGCCAGCAGCTTGAGTCACCCTTACGAGCAGTACTTC. Amino acid sequence: CASSLSHPYEQYF.

This chain joins TRBV24-1 and TRBJ2-1; D possibly corresponds to TRBD1 (7 bases). The V end was cut by 2 bases, the J end by 10 bases, with 17 bases between. CDR3 length equals 15 residues. Germline values: CDR1 KGHDR, CDR2 SFDVKD. The CDR3 protein is CATSDSAAGGFEQFF. The CDR3 nucleotides read TGTGCCACCAGTGATTCGGCGGCAGGGGGGTTCGAGCAGTTCTTC.

The V call is TRBV5-4, the J call TRBJ2-5, with a tentative D call TRBD1 (8 bases). V lost 2 bases and J 4 bases, leaving 15 bases between the germline ends. Germline CDR1 and CDR2: SGHNT and YYREEE (reference sequence). The CDR3 totals 15 residues. Here the CDR3 reads CASSLPTGEGETQYF. CDR3 in DNA: TGTGCCAGCAGCTTACCGACAGGGGAGGGAGAGACCCAGTACTTC.